These 2 T cell receptor beta chains share one sample of origin, sequenced in a study of blood T cell repertoires in COVID-19. Libraries were prepared by immunoSEQ multiplex PCR; TCRdb keeps only in-frame clonotypes and omits some of them. Here the sample spans about 300,000 clones, less than 85% being singletons. The sequenced sample was peripheral blood. The source is a human donor with COVID-19, enrolled during active disease. The donor label of this sample is uncertain.

This chain joins TRBV28 and TRBJ1-5; tentatively, D is TRBD1 (6 bases). This CDR3 comprises 17 residues. From germline, CDR1 is MDHEN and CDR2 SYDVKM. V lost 0 bases, J lost 0 bases, and 12 bases lay in between. For the CDR3, the DNA is TGTGCCAGCAGTTTATGGGGGACAAGAGGTAGCAATCAGCCCCAGCATTTT. Its translation: CASSLWGTRGSNQPQHF.

The V call is TRBV3-1 (or the pseudogene TRBV3-2), the J call TRBJ2-1; 7 positions match TRBD2. Germline trimming cut 8 bases from V and 6 bases from J; bases unmatched to any gene: 16. CDR3 size: 16 residues. CDR1 is LGHDT and CDR2 is YNNKEL in the germline V gene (reference sequence). CDR3 sequence (DNA): TGTGCCAGCTGCCCGCGGGGTGTACTAGCGCTCAATGAGCAGTTCTTC. It yields the protein CASCPRGVLALNEQFF.